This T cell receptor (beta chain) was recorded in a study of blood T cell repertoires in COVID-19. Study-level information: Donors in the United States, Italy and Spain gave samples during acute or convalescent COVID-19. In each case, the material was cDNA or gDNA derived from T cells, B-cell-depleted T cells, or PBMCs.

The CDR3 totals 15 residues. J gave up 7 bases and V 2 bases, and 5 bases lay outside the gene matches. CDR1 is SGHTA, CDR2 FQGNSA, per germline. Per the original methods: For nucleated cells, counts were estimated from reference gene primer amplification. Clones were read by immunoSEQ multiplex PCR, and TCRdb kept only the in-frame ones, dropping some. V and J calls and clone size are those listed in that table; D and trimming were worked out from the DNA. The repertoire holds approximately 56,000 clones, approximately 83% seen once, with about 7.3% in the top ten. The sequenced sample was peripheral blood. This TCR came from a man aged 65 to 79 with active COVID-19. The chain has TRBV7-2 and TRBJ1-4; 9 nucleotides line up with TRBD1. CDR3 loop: CASSLNRGLSEKLFF. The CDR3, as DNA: TGTGCCAGCAGCTTAAACAGGGGGCTCAGTGAAAAACTGTTTTTT. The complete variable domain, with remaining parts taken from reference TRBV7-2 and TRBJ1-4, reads GAGVSQSPSNKVTEKGKDVELRCDPISGHTALYWYRQSLGQGLEFLIYFQGNSAPDKSGLPSDRFSAERTGGSVSTLTIQRTQQEDSAVYLCASSLNRGLSEKLFFGSGTQLSVL.